Listed below are T cell receptor beta chains from one sample, sequenced in a study of identical twins. In TCRdb, the 5' RACE reads were re-called with MiXCR into one record per CDR3 protein. Of more than 400,000 distinct CDR3 sequences listed, 13% to 15% are singletons. This sample also appeared in a second study, on yellow fever vaccine responses in identical twins.

Sequencing was carried out using CD4+ T cells sorted from blood. The receptors originated from a woman aged 18-29 years in good health. Each CDR3 is given with its conserved first and last residue. Fields, in order: clone size, J gene, D gene, V gene, CDR3 protein, CDR3 DNA. D genes are given only for firm matches. Expanded clones are given a class, and other clones once, few, many or no size at all.

clone_size: -; j_call: TRBJ2-3; d_call: -; v_call: TRBV6-1; cdr3_aa: CATSLGRGGDTQYF; cdr3_nt: TGTGCCACCTCGTTGGGGAGAGGGGGAGATACGCAGTATTTT
clone_size: few; j_call: TRBJ1-3; d_call: -; v_call: TRBV10-3; cdr3_aa: CAISEWTVSGNTIYF; cdr3_nt: TGTGCCATCAGTGAATGGACGGTCTCTGGAAACACCATATATTTT
clone_size: few; j_call: TRBJ1-6; d_call: -; v_call: TRBV27; cdr3_aa: CASRWDLDSPLHF; cdr3_nt: TGTGCCAGCAGGTGGGATTTGGATTCACCCCTCCACTTT
clone_size: few; j_call: TRBJ2-3; d_call: -; v_call: TRBV5-1; cdr3_aa: CASSLENTDTQYF; cdr3_nt: TGCGCCAGCAGCTTGGAGAACACAGATACGCAGTATTTT
clone_size: few; j_call: TRBJ2-2; d_call: TRBD2; v_call: TRBV12-3/TRBV12-4; cdr3_aa: CASSPELAVNTGELFF; cdr3_nt: TGTGCCAGCAGCCCTGAACTAGCGGTGAACACCGGGGAGCTGTTTTTT
clone_size: -; j_call: TRBJ2-5; d_call: TRBD1; v_call: TRBV2; cdr3_aa: CASAPPGTAKETQYF; cdr3_nt: TGTGCCAGCGCGCCCCCCGGGACAGCTAAAGAGACCCAGTACTTC
clone_size: few; j_call: TRBJ1-5; d_call: TRBD1; v_call: TRBV7-8; cdr3_aa: CASSRTGAGNQPQHF; cdr3_nt: TGTGCCAGCAGTCGAACAGGGGCCGGCAATCAGCCCCAGCATTTT
clone_size: -; j_call: TRBJ2-1; d_call: -; v_call: TRBV7-8; cdr3_aa: CASSLAPTTNEQFF; cdr3_nt: TGTGCCAGCAGCTTAGCGCCTACCACGAATGAGCAGTTCTTC
clone_size: few; j_call: TRBJ2-1; d_call: TRBD1; v_call: TRBV20-1; cdr3_aa: CSAQGQGYNEQFF; cdr3_nt: TGCAGTGCCCAAGGACAGGGCTACAATGAGCAGTTCTTC
clone_size: few; j_call: TRBJ1-5; d_call: -; v_call: TRBV28; cdr3_aa: CASRTPGQISNQPQHF; cdr3_nt: TGTGCCAGCAGAACCCCTGGACAAATCAGCAATCAGCCCCAGCATTTT
clone_size: -; j_call: TRBJ2-3; d_call: -; v_call: TRBV2; cdr3_aa: CASAPTDTQYF; cdr3_nt: TGTGCCAGCGCCCCCACAGATACGCAGTATTTT
clone_size: many; j_call: TRBJ2-1; d_call: -; v_call: TRBV12-3/TRBV12-4; cdr3_aa: CASGTGTSNEQFF; cdr3_nt: TGTGCCAGCGGAACCGGGACCTCCAATGAGCAGTTCTTC
clone_size: -; j_call: TRBJ2-2; d_call: -; v_call: TRBV7-9; cdr3_aa: CASSLFRVAGELFF; cdr3_nt: TGTGCCAGCAGCTTATTCAGGGTCGCCGGGGAGCTGTTTTTT
clone_size: -; j_call: TRBJ2-7; d_call: TRBD1; v_call: TRBV28; cdr3_aa: CASSRGLEDYEQYF; cdr3_nt: TGTGCCAGCAGTAGGGGGCTTGAGGACTACGAGCAGTACTTC
clone_size: -; j_call: TRBJ2-3; d_call: -; v_call: TRBV6-1; cdr3_aa: CASSDIGLGWDTQYF; cdr3_nt: TGTGCCAGCAGTGACATAGGACTGGGCTGGGATACGCAGTATTTT
clone_size: -; j_call: TRBJ2-6; d_call: -; v_call: TRBV6-5; cdr3_aa: CASSLKGVYGANVLTF; cdr3_nt: TGTGCCAGCAGTTTAAAGGGGGTGTATGGGGCCAACGTCCTGACTTTC
clone_size: few; j_call: TRBJ2-3; d_call: TRBD1; v_call: TRBV5-1; cdr3_aa: CASSAGTGPRTDTQYF; cdr3_nt: TGCGCCAGCAGCGCCGGGACAGGGCCCCGCACAGATACGCAGTATTTT
clone_size: few; j_call: TRBJ2-1; d_call: -; v_call: TRBV13; cdr3_aa: CASSRTGAPAYNEQFF; cdr3_nt: TGTGCCAGCAGCCGAACGGGAGCTCCCGCCTACAATGAGCAGTTCTTC
clone_size: -; j_call: TRBJ1-2; d_call: -; v_call: TRBV12-3/TRBV12-4; cdr3_aa: CASNGYTF; cdr3_nt: TGTGCCAGCAATGGCTACACCTTC
clone_size: few; j_call: TRBJ2-2; d_call: -; v_call: TRBV9; cdr3_aa: CASSVQGRKTGELFF; cdr3_nt: TGTGCCAGCAGCGTCCAGGGGCGGAAGACCGGGGAGCTGTTTTTT
clone_size: -; j_call: TRBJ2-7; d_call: TRBD2; v_call: TRBV3-1; cdr3_aa: CASSQTGGLARYEQYF; cdr3_nt: TGTGCCAGCAGCCAAACCGGCGGACTAGCGCGGTACGAGCAGTACTTC
clone_size: -; j_call: TRBJ2-7; d_call: TRBD2; v_call: TRBV12-3/TRBV12-4; cdr3_aa: CASRLTSGRGEQYF; cdr3_nt: TGTGCCAGCAGGCTGACTAGCGGGAGAGGTGAGCAGTACTTC
clone_size: many; j_call: TRBJ2-1; d_call: -; v_call: TRBV18; cdr3_aa: CASSPRDEQFF; cdr3_nt: TGTGCCAGCAGCCCGAGGGATGAGCAGTTCTTC
clone_size: few; j_call: TRBJ2-3; d_call: TRBD2; v_call: TRBV6-1; cdr3_aa: CASTRFSGGGTDTQYF; cdr3_nt: TGTGCCAGCACCCGCTTCTCGGGGGGGGGCACAGATACGCAGTATTTT
clone_size: -; j_call: TRBJ2-3; d_call: TRBD2; v_call: TRBV10-3; cdr3_aa: CAISEEGGGPTDTQYF; cdr3_nt: TGTGCCATCAGTGAGGAAGGCGGGGGGCCGACAGATACGCAGTATTTT
clone_size: -; j_call: TRBJ2-2; d_call: -; v_call: TRBV19; cdr3_aa: CASSTGRASNTGELFF; cdr3_nt: TGTGCCAGTAGTACCGGAAGGGCGTCGAACACCGGGGAGCTGTTTTTT
clone_size: few; j_call: TRBJ2-1; d_call: -; v_call: TRBV7-3; cdr3_aa: CASSFERYNEQFF; cdr3_nt: TGTGCCAGCAGCTTTGAGCGATACAATGAGCAGTTCTTC
clone_size: few; j_call: TRBJ2-3; d_call: -; v_call: TRBV5-1; cdr3_aa: CASSLDPGSTDTQYF; cdr3_nt: TGCGCCAGCAGCTTGGACCCCGGGAGTACAGATACGCAGTATTTT
clone_size: -; j_call: TRBJ2-5; d_call: TRBD2; v_call: TRBV20-1; cdr3_aa: CSATAGLAGGPQETQYF; cdr3_nt: TGCAGTGCTACGGCGGGACTAGCGGGGGGCCCACAAGAGACCCAGTACTTC
clone_size: -; j_call: TRBJ2-2; d_call: TRBD1; v_call: TRBV7-8; cdr3_aa: CASSSPGQVVPGELFF; cdr3_nt: TGTGCCAGCAGCTCACCGGGACAGGTTGTACCCGGGGAGCTGTTTTTT
clone_size: many; j_call: TRBJ2-1; d_call: -; v_call: TRBV15; cdr3_aa: CATSRFGDRYNEQFF; cdr3_nt: TGTGCCACCAGCAGGTTTGGGGACCGCTACAATGAGCAGTTCTTC
clone_size: -; j_call: TRBJ2-1; d_call: -; v_call: TRBV28; cdr3_aa: CASSLSRARRDEQFF; cdr3_nt: TGTGCCAGCAGTTTATCGCGGGCCCGGAGGGATGAGCAGTTCTTC
clone_size: few; j_call: TRBJ2-3; d_call: -; v_call: TRBV7-9; cdr3_aa: CASSFQGGTQYF; cdr3_nt: TGTGCCAGCAGCTTTCAGGGCGGTACGCAGTATTTT
clone_size: -; j_call: TRBJ2-5; d_call: -; v_call: TRBV5-1; cdr3_aa: CASGKETQYF; cdr3_nt: TGCGCCAGCGGAAAAGAGACCCAGTACTTC
clone_size: -; j_call: TRBJ2-1; d_call: TRBD2; v_call: TRBV5-1; cdr3_aa: CASSLGTRDNEQFF; cdr3_nt: TGCGCCAGCAGCTTGGGGACTAGGGACAATGAGCAGTTCTTC
clone_size: -; j_call: TRBJ2-2; d_call: -; v_call: TRBV3-1; cdr3_aa: CASSPPWNSGTGELFF; cdr3_nt: TGTGCCAGCAGCCCTCCGTGGAATAGCGGCACCGGGGAGCTGTTTTTT
clone_size: -; j_call: TRBJ2-1; d_call: TRBD2; v_call: TRBV24-1; cdr3_aa: CATSAPGLAFNEQFF; cdr3_nt: TGTGCCACCAGTGCCCCGGGACTAGCGTTCAATGAGCAGTTCTTC
clone_size: few; j_call: TRBJ1-6; d_call: TRBD1; v_call: TRBV2; cdr3_aa: CASSRDRGSPLHF; cdr3_nt: TGTGCCAGCAGCCGGGACAGGGGTTCACCCCTCCACTTT
clone_size: few; j_call: TRBJ2-6; d_call: TRBD1; v_call: TRBV24-1; cdr3_aa: CATSSRTGKVLGANVLTF; cdr3_nt: TGTGCCACCAGCTCTCGGACAGGGAAAGTCTTGGGGGCCAACGTCCTGACTTTC
clone_size: -; j_call: TRBJ1-2; d_call: -; v_call: TRBV7-9; cdr3_aa: CASSLEGRGDGYTF; cdr3_nt: TGTGCCAGCAGCTTAGAGGGCAGGGGCGACGGCTACACCTTC
clone_size: few; j_call: TRBJ1-1; d_call: TRBD1; v_call: TRBV7-3; cdr3_aa: CASSYFDRGTEAFF; cdr3_nt: TGTGCCAGCAGCTACTTCGACAGGGGTACTGAAGCTTTCTTT
clone_size: -; j_call: TRBJ2-2; d_call: TRBD1; v_call: TRBV9; cdr3_aa: CASSRDRNTGELFF; cdr3_nt: TGTGCCAGCAGCCGGGACAGGAACACCGGGGAGCTGTTTTTT
clone_size: -; j_call: TRBJ2-1; d_call: -; v_call: TRBV6-1; cdr3_aa: CASSPRDGSEQFF; cdr3_nt: TGTGCCAGCAGTCCGAGGGACGGGAGTGAGCAGTTCTTC
clone_size: few; j_call: TRBJ2-1; d_call: TRBD2; v_call: TRBV9; cdr3_aa: CASSGDGRGYNEQFF; cdr3_nt: TGTGCCAGCAGCGGGGATGGGCGGGGGTACAATGAGCAGTTCTTC
clone_size: many; j_call: TRBJ2-3; d_call: TRBD1; v_call: TRBV24-1; cdr3_aa: CATSDRDRGRGDTQYF; cdr3_nt: TGTGCCACCAGTGACCGGGACAGGGGAAGGGGAGATACGCAGTATTTT
clone_size: many; j_call: TRBJ1-5; d_call: -; v_call: TRBV6-1; cdr3_aa: CASRALTGGDQPQHF; cdr3_nt: TGTGCCAGCAGAGCCCTGACTGGTGGGGATCAGCCCCAGCATTTT
clone_size: few; j_call: TRBJ2-1; d_call: -; v_call: TRBV5-1; cdr3_aa: CASIPSEGSRWRF; cdr3_nt: TGCGCCAGCATCCCCTCGGAGGGGAGTCGGTGGCGCTTC
clone_size: -; j_call: TRBJ2-1; d_call: TRBD2; v_call: TRBV5-1; cdr3_aa: CASSQRGSGSFYNEQFF; cdr3_nt: TGCGCCAGCAGCCAAAGGGGTAGCGGGAGCTTCTACAATGAGCAGTTCTTC
clone_size: few; j_call: TRBJ2-2; d_call: -; v_call: TRBV11-2; cdr3_aa: CASSSMRGGRNTGELFF; cdr3_nt: TGTGCCAGCAGCTCAATGCGCGGGGGCCGGAACACCGGGGAGCTGTTTTTT
clone_size: few; j_call: TRBJ2-3; d_call: TRBD2; v_call: TRBV20-1; cdr3_aa: CSASPTSGSTDTQYF; cdr3_nt: TGCAGTGCTAGCCCGACTAGCGGAAGCACAGATACGCAGTATTTT
clone_size: -; j_call: TRBJ2-4; d_call: -; v_call: TRBV28; cdr3_aa: CATMGEAKNIQYF; cdr3_nt: TGTGCCACTATGGGGGAAGCCAAAAACATTCAGTACTTC
clone_size: -; j_call: TRBJ2-7; d_call: TRBD2; v_call: TRBV7-9; cdr3_aa: CASSLALRLAAQYF; cdr3_nt: TGTGCCAGCAGCTTAGCGCTAAGACTAGCGGCGCAGTACTTC
clone_size: many; j_call: TRBJ2-1; d_call: -; v_call: TRBV29-1; cdr3_aa: CSIRWGVNEQFF; cdr3_nt: TGCAGCATCCGGTGGGGGGTCAATGAGCAGTTCTTC
clone_size: -; j_call: TRBJ2-7; d_call: -; v_call: TRBV6-5; cdr3_aa: CASSYFGSRVYEQYF; cdr3_nt: TGTGCCAGCAGTTACTTTGGCAGTAGGGTCTACGAGCAGTACTTC